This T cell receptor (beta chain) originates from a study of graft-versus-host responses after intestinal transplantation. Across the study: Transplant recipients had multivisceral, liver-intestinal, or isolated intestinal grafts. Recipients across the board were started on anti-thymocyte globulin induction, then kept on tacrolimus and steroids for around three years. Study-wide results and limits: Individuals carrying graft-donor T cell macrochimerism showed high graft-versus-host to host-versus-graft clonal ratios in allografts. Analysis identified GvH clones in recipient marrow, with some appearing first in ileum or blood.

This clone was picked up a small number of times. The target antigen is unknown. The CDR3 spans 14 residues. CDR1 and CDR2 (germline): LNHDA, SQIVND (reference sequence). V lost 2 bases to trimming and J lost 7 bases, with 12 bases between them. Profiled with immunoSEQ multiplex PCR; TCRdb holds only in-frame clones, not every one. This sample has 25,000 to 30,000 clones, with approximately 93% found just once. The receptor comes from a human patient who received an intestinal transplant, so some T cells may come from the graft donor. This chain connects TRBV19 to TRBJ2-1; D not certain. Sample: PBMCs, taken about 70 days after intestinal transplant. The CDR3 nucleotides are TGTGCCAGTAGTATATTTTCCAGCGAGAATGAGCAGTTCTTC. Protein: CASSIFSSENEQFF.